The rows below give T cell receptor beta chains drawn from one sample of a study of technical replicates of blood from four donors. Method: immunoSEQ multiplex PCR; TCRdb's copy keeps in-frame clones and lacks some. The sample yields 60,000 to 65,000 clones, 87% seen once. The sequencing input was PBMCs. The receptors here all came from a human donor in good health. Some clones in this sample may be carry-over from other donors' samples. CDR3s include the opening cysteine and the closing phenylalanine or tryptophan. Fields, in order: clone size, J gene, V gene, CDR3 length, D gene, CDR3 protein, CDR3 DNA. The D gene is left open where the match is weak. Some rows have no size entry. The others give once, few or many, or a class for an expanded clone.

abundance: -
j_gene: TRBJ2-3
v_gene: TRBV7-9
len: 16
d_gene: TRBD2
CDR3aa: CASSFYIAGGTDTQYF
CDR3nt: TGTGCCAGCAGCTTCTATATAGCGGGGGGCACAGATACGCAGTATTTT

abundance: -
j_gene: TRBJ2-2
v_gene: TRBV7-9
len: 14
d_gene: TRBD2
CDR3aa: CAREGTSNTGELFF
CDR3nt: TGTGCCCGGGAGGGGACTTCGAACACCGGGGAGCTGTTTTTT

abundance: -
j_gene: TRBJ2-1
v_gene: TRBV7-7
len: 15
d_gene: TRBD2
CDR3aa: CASSTGTSGYNEQFF
CDR3nt: TGTGCCAGCAGCACCGGGACTAGCGGTTACAATGAGCAGTTCTTC

abundance: -
j_gene: TRBJ1-4
v_gene: TRBV9
len: 13
d_gene: -
CDR3aa: CASSVGQAGALFF
CDR3nt: TGTGCCAGCAGCGTAGGACAGGCGGGTGCACTGTTTTTT

abundance: -
j_gene: TRBJ1-2
v_gene: TRBV29-1
len: 14
d_gene: TRBD1
CDR3aa: CSVGGQGAVYGYTF
CDR3nt: TGCAGCGTCGGGGGACAGGGGGCGGTCTATGGCTACACCTTC

abundance: -
j_gene: TRBJ2-5
v_gene: TRBV6-5
len: 14
d_gene: TRBD2
CDR3aa: CASSFGRGEETQYF
CDR3nt: TGTGCCAGCAGCTTCGGCCGGGGGGAAGAGACCCAGTACTTC

abundance: -
j_gene: TRBJ2-7
v_gene: TRBV5-4
len: 12
d_gene: TRBD1
CDR3aa: CASSLTGGEQYF
CDR3nt: TGTGCCAGCAGCTTGACAGGGGGTGAGCAGTACTTC

abundance: -
j_gene: TRBJ2-1
v_gene: TRBV7-3
len: 16
d_gene: -
CDR3aa: CASSLWAGKSYNEQFF
CDR3nt: TGTGCCAGCAGCTTATGGGCGGGGAAATCCTACAATGAGCAGTTCTTC

abundance: -
j_gene: TRBJ2-2
v_gene: TRBV11-2
len: 16
d_gene: TRBD2
CDR3aa: CASSFWSGANTGELFF
CDR3nt: TGTGCCAGCAGCTTCTGGAGCGGGGCGAACACCGGGGAGCTGTTTTTT

abundance: -
j_gene: TRBJ2-1
v_gene: TRBV5-1
len: 15
d_gene: -
CDR3aa: CASSLATTFSNEQFF
CDR3nt: TGCGCCAGCAGCTTAGCGACGACCTTCTCCAATGAGCAGTTCTTC

abundance: -
j_gene: TRBJ2-1
v_gene: TRBV5-4
len: 16
d_gene: TRBD2
CDR3aa: CASSPRGLAGVNEQFF
CDR3nt: TGTGCCAGCAGCCCGAGGGGACTAGCGGGGGTGAATGAGCAGTTCTTC

abundance: -
j_gene: TRBJ2-7
v_gene: TRBV19
len: 16
d_gene: TRBD2
CDR3aa: CASSIPGLAGVNEQYF
CDR3nt: TGTGCCAGTAGTATACCCGGACTAGCGGGGGTTAACGAGCAGTACTTC

abundance: -
j_gene: TRBJ1-5
v_gene: TRBV5-8
len: 16
d_gene: TRBD1
CDR3aa: CASSGGQVGFNQPQHF
CDR3nt: TGTGCCAGCAGCGGCGGACAGGTGGGCTTCAATCAGCCCCAGCATTTT

abundance: -
j_gene: TRBJ2-2
v_gene: TRBV7-2
len: 15
d_gene: -
CDR3aa: CASNERSTNTGELFF
CDR3nt: TGTGCCAGCAACGAGCGGTCGACGAACACCGGGGAGCTGTTTTTT

abundance: few
j_gene: TRBJ1-6
v_gene: TRBV4-3
len: 14
d_gene: -
CDR3aa: CASSQVDSYSPLHF
CDR3nt: TGCGCCAGCAGCCAAGTAGACAGCTATTCACCCCTCCACTTT

abundance: -
j_gene: TRBJ1-2
v_gene: TRBV27
len: 13
d_gene: -
CDR3aa: CASSLFRVGGYTF
CDR3nt: TGTGCCAGCAGTTTATTCCGGGTTGGTGGCTACACCTTC

abundance: -
j_gene: TRBJ2-3
v_gene: TRBV7-2
len: 15
d_gene: TRBD2
CDR3aa: CASSLLGLAKDTQYF
CDR3nt: TGTGCCAGCAGCTTGCTGGGACTAGCTAAAGATACGCAGTATTTT

abundance: -
j_gene: TRBJ2-1
v_gene: TRBV7-8
len: 17
d_gene: TRBD2
CDR3aa: CASSYQTGTSEYNEQFF
CDR3nt: TGTGCCAGCAGCTACCAGACCGGGACTAGCGAGTACAATGAGCAGTTCTTC

abundance: -
j_gene: TRBJ1-1
v_gene: TRBV7-9
len: 9
d_gene: -
CDR3aa: CAAGREAFF
CDR3nt: TGTGCCGCGGGAAGAGAAGCTTTCTTT

abundance: -
j_gene: TRBJ1-1
v_gene: TRBV7-9
len: 14
d_gene: -
CDR3aa: CASSPSSTNTEAFF
CDR3nt: TGTGCCAGCAGCCCATCGAGCACGAACACTGAAGCTTTCTTT

abundance: -
j_gene: TRBJ1-4
v_gene: TRBV6-1
len: 11
d_gene: -
CDR3aa: CASGASGKLFF
CDR3nt: TGTGCCAGCGGGGCTTCAGGAAAACTGTTTTTT

abundance: -
j_gene: TRBJ2-5
v_gene: TRBV19
len: 13
d_gene: -
CDR3aa: CASSTSRAETQYF
CDR3nt: TGTGCCAGTAGTACCTCGAGGGCAGAGACCCAGTACTTC

abundance: -
j_gene: TRBJ1-4
v_gene: TRBV5-1
len: 15
d_gene: -
CDR3aa: CASSLAGDSNEKLFF
CDR3nt: TGCGCCAGCAGCTTGGCAGGGGATTCTAATGAAAAACTGTTTTTT

abundance: -
j_gene: TRBJ1-1
v_gene: TRBV6-1
len: 14
d_gene: -
CDR3aa: CASSPSGGDTEAFF
CDR3nt: TGTGCCAGCAGTCCCTCCGGGGGGGACACTGAAGCTTTCTTT

abundance: -
j_gene: TRBJ2-5
v_gene: TRBV2
len: 13
d_gene: TRBD2
CDR3aa: CASRAERESTQYF
CDR3nt: TGTGCCAGCAGGGCTGAGCGGGAGTCGACCCAGTACTTC

abundance: -
j_gene: TRBJ2-5
v_gene: TRBV27
len: 13
d_gene: TRBD2
CDR3aa: CASRGLAEETQYF
CDR3nt: TGTGCCAGCAGGGGACTAGCGGAAGAGACCCAGTACTTC

abundance: -
j_gene: TRBJ2-1
v_gene: TRBV4-3
len: 15
d_gene: TRBD2
CDR3aa: CASSQLTSGGKEQFF
CDR3nt: TGCGCCAGCAGCCAATTGACTAGCGGGGGTAAGGAGCAGTTCTTC

abundance: few
j_gene: TRBJ1-6
v_gene: TRBV9
len: 14
d_gene: -
CDR3aa: CASSGGGQNSPLHF
CDR3nt: TGTGCCAGCAGCGGCGGAGGACAGAATTCACCCCTCCACTTT

abundance: -
j_gene: TRBJ2-7
v_gene: TRBV28
len: 15
d_gene: TRBD2
CDR3aa: CASSFVGSGTYEQYF
CDR3nt: TGTGCCAGCAGTTTCGTCGGTAGCGGGACCTACGAGCAGTACTTC

abundance: -
j_gene: TRBJ2-7
v_gene: TRBV10-3
len: 15
d_gene: TRBD2
CDR3aa: CAISPTSGYSYEQYF
CDR3nt: TGTGCCATCAGTCCGACTAGCGGATACTCCTACGAGCAGTACTTC

abundance: -
j_gene: TRBJ2-5
v_gene: TRBV2
len: 13
d_gene: -
CDR3aa: CASGEDSPETQYF
CDR3nt: TGTGCCAGCGGGGAAGATAGCCCAGAGACCCAGTACTTC

abundance: -
j_gene: TRBJ1-2
v_gene: TRBV5-6
len: 12
d_gene: -
CDR3aa: CASSSRGRGYTF
CDR3nt: TGTGCCAGCAGCAGTAGGGGTAGGGGCTACACCTTC

abundance: -
j_gene: TRBJ2-5
v_gene: TRBV19
len: 14
d_gene: -
CDR3aa: CASPPRLVQETQYF
CDR3nt: TGTGCCAGCCCACCGAGGCTAGTCCAAGAGACCCAGTACTTC

abundance: -
j_gene: TRBJ2-3
v_gene: TRBV29-1
len: 15
d_gene: TRBD2
CDR3aa: CSVEVLAETGDTQYF
CDR3nt: TGCAGCGTTGAGGTACTAGCGGAGACGGGGGATACGCAGTATTTT

abundance: -
j_gene: TRBJ2-1
v_gene: TRBV11-2
len: 15
d_gene: -
CDR3aa: CASSPPQRVNNEQFF
CDR3nt: TGTGCCAGCAGCCCCCCACAGCGGGTGAACAATGAGCAGTTCTTC

abundance: once
j_gene: TRBJ2-5
v_gene: TRBV5-1
len: 16
d_gene: TRBD2
CDR3aa: CASSLPAGGIEETQYF
CDR3nt: TGCGCCAGCAGTTTACCAGCGGGGGGAATTGAAGAGACCCAGTACTTC

abundance: -
j_gene: TRBJ2-1
v_gene: TRBV18
len: 13
d_gene: -
CDR3aa: CASTPQAYNEQFF
CDR3nt: TGTGCCAGCACCCCGCAGGCGTACAATGAGCAGTTCTTC

abundance: -
j_gene: TRBJ1-2
v_gene: TRBV6-6
len: 14
d_gene: -
CDR3aa: CASSYATTNYGYTF
CDR3nt: TGTGCCAGCAGTTACGCGACAACTAACTATGGCTACACCTTC

abundance: -
j_gene: TRBJ2-5
v_gene: TRBV5-4
len: 16
d_gene: TRBD2
CDR3aa: CASSPGLAGHGETQYF
CDR3nt: TGTGCCAGCAGCCCGGGACTAGCGGGACACGGAGAGACCCAGTACTTC

abundance: -
j_gene: TRBJ2-7
v_gene: TRBV6-6
len: 12
d_gene: -
CDR3aa: CASSDTGYEQYF
CDR3nt: TGTGCCAGCAGTGATACAGGGTACGAGCAGTACTTC

abundance: -
j_gene: TRBJ2-3
v_gene: TRBV29-1
len: 12
d_gene: -
CDR3aa: CSADYYTDTQYF
CDR3nt: TGCAGCGCAGACTATTACACAGATACGCAGTATTTT

abundance: -
j_gene: TRBJ1-1
v_gene: TRBV4-2
len: 13
d_gene: -
CDR3aa: CASSVPGEGEAFF
CDR3nt: TGTGCCAGCAGCGTCCCGGGAGAGGGGGAAGCTTTCTTT

abundance: -
j_gene: TRBJ2-3
v_gene: TRBV2
len: 14
d_gene: -
CDR3aa: CASITGAITDTQYF
CDR3nt: TGTGCCAGCATAACGGGAGCCATCACAGATACGCAGTATTTT

abundance: -
j_gene: TRBJ2-7
v_gene: TRBV2
len: 12
d_gene: TRBD2
CDR3aa: CASKREYYEQYF
CDR3nt: TGTGCCAGCAAGCGGGAGTACTACGAGCAGTACTTC

abundance: -
j_gene: TRBJ2-3
v_gene: TRBV7-9
len: 15
d_gene: TRBD1
CDR3aa: CASSLDRGLTDTQYF
CDR3nt: TGTGCCAGCAGCCTAGACAGGGGCCTAACAGATACGCAGTATTTT

abundance: -
j_gene: TRBJ1-2
v_gene: TRBV29-1
len: 13
d_gene: -
CDR3aa: CSVARERRGGYTF
CDR3nt: TGCAGCGTCGCTCGGGAGAGACGAGGGGGCTACACCTTC

abundance: -
j_gene: TRBJ1-5
v_gene: TRBV19
len: 14
d_gene: -
CDR3aa: CASSAGPGNQPQHF
CDR3nt: TGTGCCAGTAGTGCGGGCCCCGGCAATCAGCCCCAGCATTTT

abundance: few
j_gene: TRBJ2-3
v_gene: TRBV6-4
len: 15
d_gene: TRBD1
CDR3aa: CASSEAGQGADTQYF
CDR3nt: TGTGCCAGCAGTGAGGCGGGACAGGGTGCAGATACGCAGTATTTT

abundance: -
j_gene: TRBJ2-2
v_gene: TRBV7-3
len: 17
d_gene: TRBD2
CDR3aa: CASSSPLAGGLAGELFF
CDR3nt: TGTGCCAGCAGCTCACCCCTAGCGGGGGGGCTGGCCGGGGAGCTGTTTTTT

abundance: -
j_gene: TRBJ2-1
v_gene: TRBV12-5
len: 14
d_gene: TRBD2
CDR3aa: CASGLGLATNEQFF
CDR3nt: TGTGCTAGTGGTTTGGGACTAGCTACCAATGAGCAGTTCTTC

abundance: -
j_gene: TRBJ1-2
v_gene: TRBV4-3
len: 21
d_gene: TRBD1
CDR3aa: CASSQDRSPEIGQALAWGYTF
CDR3nt: TGCGCCAGCAGCCAAGATCGGTCCCCGGAGATTGGACAGGCCCTGGCGTGGGGCTACACCTTC

abundance: -
j_gene: TRBJ1-2
v_gene: TRBV20-1
len: 11
d_gene: TRBD1
CDR3aa: CSARTGYGYTF
CDR3nt: TGCAGTGCGCGGACAGGGTATGGCTACACCTTC

abundance: -
j_gene: TRBJ2-7
v_gene: TRBV5-8
len: 16
d_gene: -
CDR3aa: CASRPVLAESSYEQYF
CDR3nt: TGTGCCAGCCGCCCTGTACTGGCGGAGAGCTCCTACGAGCAGTACTTC